The clone carrying this TCR beta chain was counted only a few times. Antigen: not known. This specimen comes from a study of shared clonotypes between healthy human individuals. Donors included only healthy HIV-negative adults lacking recent acute infections or vaccinations. Every donor was a Caucasian adult from Nashville, Tennessee. Here immunoSEQ multiplex PCR was the method, and the copy in TCRdb shows in-frame clones only, minus some. The data show over 850,000 clones, with approximately 80% seen just once and under 0.8% held by the top ten. Per germline, CDR1 MDHEN and CDR2 SYDVKM. The CDR3 covers 13 residues. V was pared by 6 bases and J by 4 bases, with 3 bases of the junction left unmatched. General study points: Generation of non-shared clonotypes was less probable than generation of clonotypes shared by all four donors.

This clonotype was sampled from a man between 18 and 35 years old in good health. Some clones in this sample may be carry-over from other donors' samples. This chain joins TRBV28 and TRBJ1-3; 7 nucleotides agree with TRBD1. The sample was memory CD4+ T cells from PBMCs. Regarding subset: CD45RA-negative fraction. The CDR3 coding sequence is TGTGCCAGCAGCGGGACAGCCGGAAACACCATATATTTT. Its translation: CASSGTAGNTIYF.